A single sample gave rise to the 29 T cell receptor beta chains below, sequenced in a study of cytomegalovirus exposure and HLA in healthy donors. The PCR had 60 Vbeta and 13 Jbeta primers. The table came from immunoSEQ multiplex PCR; TCRdb's copy has only in-frame clones and leaves some out. The sample contains around 150,000 clones, 65% to 80% of which appear only once. Sequencing was done on a sample of PBMCs. The receptors were sampled from a female donor in good health and CMV-seronegative.

This clone was seen more than once but under ten times. The V and J genes are TRBV27 and TRBJ2-7, with 8 positions matching TRBD1. J was trimmed by 12 bases and V by 5 bases; bases with no gene match: 15. There are 14 residues in the CDR3. Germline V CDR1 and CDR2: MNHEY, SMNVEV (reference sequence). The CDR3 loop reads CASSLLGQATKVYF. The CDR3 DNA reads TGTGCCAGCAGTCTTCTGGGACAGGCTACGAAAGTGTACTTC.

This sequence joins TRBV15 and TRBJ2-2; 8 nucleotides agree with TRBD1. Germline lookup yields CDR1 LNHNV and CDR2 YYDKDF (reference sequence). Unmatched junction bases numbered 7, after V lost 1 base and J lost 3 bases. The CDR3 runs 17 residues. The CDR3 DNA reads TGTGCCACCAGCAGAGGTTGGACAGGGAAGGACACCGGGGAGCTGTTTTTT. As protein: CATSRGWTGKDTGELFF.

This clone occurred once. The DNA of the CDR3 is TGTGCCAGCAGTTACAGAGGACTAGTGATCTACGAGCAGTACTTC. This encodes CASSYRGLVIYEQYF. The V gene is TRBV6-5, the J gene TRBJ2-7, with 7 bases matching TRBD2. Germline V gene data show CDR1 as MNHEY and CDR2 as SVGAGI. The V and J ends lost 2 bases and 3 bases, in that order; junction bases with no gene match: 7. CDR3 length equals 15 residues.

The V call is TRBV25-1, the J call TRBJ1-4; a weak D match, TRBD1 (5 bases). Germline V gene data show CDR1 as MGHDK and CDR2 as SYGVNS. The V and J ends lost 3 bases and 3 bases respectively, with 11 bases between them. This CDR3 contains 15 residues. The CDR3 loop reads CASSDTGLPNEKLFF. CDR3 DNA: TGTGCCAGCAGTGATACGGGACTTCCTAATGAAAAACTGTTTTTT.

The chain employs TRBV6-1 and TRBJ2-7; the D is unclear. Germline CDR1 is MNHNS and CDR2 is SASEGT. This CDR3 spans 13 amino acids. Between the trimmed V and J ends, which lost 6 bases and 0 bases, there was a span of 9 bases. This CDR3 is CASRSFLSYEQYF. CDR3 in DNA: TGTGCCAGCAGATCCTTCCTCTCCTACGAGCAGTACTTC.

V usage is TRBV19 and J usage is TRBJ1-5; D unclear. Trimming shortened V by 3 bases and J by 3 bases, and 6 bases separated the two germline ends. CDR3 length equals 13 residues. Per the germline V gene, CDR1 is LNHDA and CDR2 is SQIVND (reference sequence). As DNA, the CDR3 is TGTGCCAGTAGTATCTTAAACAATCAGCCCCAGCATTTT. Protein: CASSILNNQPQHF.

The chain carries TRBV28 and TRBJ1-5; D unclear. Germline CDR1 reads MDHEN; CDR2 reads SYDVKM. The V end was cut by 7 bases, the J end by 3 bases, with 13 bases between. The CDR3 is 14 residues long. The DNA for the CDR3 is TGTGCCAGCAACTCCCTTGCTCCCAATCAGCCCCAGCATTTT. Protein sequence: CASNSLAPNQPQHF.

A single count supports this clone. The chain carries TRBV27 and TRBJ2-5, with a weak D call TRBD1 (6 bases). The CDR3 loop spans 14 amino acids. V lost 2 bases and J 2 bases, leaving 9 bases between the germline ends. CDR1 and CDR2 (germline): MNHEY, SMNVEV (reference sequence). The CDR3 sequence is CASSLVGHQETQYF. CDR3 DNA sequence: TGTGCCAGCAGTTTAGTGGGACATCAAGAGACCCAGTACTTC.

V gene TRBV7-9 combines with J gene TRBJ2-2; D perhaps matches TRBD2 (6 bases). The CDR3 sequence is 14 residues long. Trimming took off 6 bases at V and 0 bases at J, with 8 bases between the two ends. The germline CDR1 and CDR2 sequences are SEHNR and FQNEAQ (reference sequence). This chain's CDR3 is CASRPGANTGELFF. The CDR3 DNA reads TGTGCCAGCAGGCCGGGAGCGAACACCGGGGAGCTGTTTTTT.

The chain is built from TRBV15 and TRBJ2-7; 7 bases match TRBD1. Germline CDR1 and CDR2: LNHNV and YYDKDF (reference sequence). The CDR3 covers 14 residues. Trimming cost V 0 bases and J 4 bases; bases outside gene matches: 3. CDR3 residues: CATSRDRGIYEQYF. In DNA form, the CDR3 reads TGTGCCACCAGCAGAGACAGGGGGATTTACGAGCAGTACTTC. Together with reference TRBV15 and TRBJ2-7, the CDR3 gives the full variable domain: DAMVIQNPRYQVTQFGKPVTLSCSQTLNHNVMYWYQQKSSQAPKLLFHYYDKDFNNEADTPDNFQSRRPNTSFCFLDIRSPGLGDTAMYLCATSRDRGIYEQYFGPGTRLTVT.

This clone was observed a handful of times. The chain carries TRBV5-8 and TRBJ1-2; 9 bases map to TRBD1. There are 17 residues in the CDR3. The germline V gene encodes CDR1 SGHTS and CDR2 YDEGEE. Unmatched junction bases numbered 16, after V lost 4 bases and J lost 6 bases. The CDR3 spells CASSPRDRARPRDGYTF. CDR3 in DNA: TGTGCCAGCAGCCCCAGGGACAGGGCCCGCCCGAGGGATGGCTACACCTTC.

The CDR3 DNA follows: TGCGCCAGCAGCTGGGGACAGGGCTCCTATGGCTACACCTTC. Protein: CASSWGQGSYGYTF. The rearrangement links TRBV5-1 to TRBJ1-2, with 9 bases aligning to TRBD1. Germline CDR1 is SGHRS and CDR2 is YFSETQ. The CDR3 spans 14 residues. The V and J ends lost 3 bases and 4 bases, in that order; junction bases with no gene match: 4.

This clone has a handful of counts. The rearrangement uses TRBV5-4 and TRBJ1-1; perhaps TRBD1 as D (6 bases). The CDR3 spans 13 residues. CDR1 SGHNT and CDR2 YYREEE come from the germline V gene (reference sequence). Trimming took 0 bases from V and 4 from J, leaving 7 bases between them. The CDR3 nucleotides are TGTGCCAGCAGCTTGGAACAGGGCACTGAAGCTTTCTTT. Its translation is CASSLEQGTEAFF.

The V and J genes are TRBV19 and TRBJ1-2; tentative D call: TRBD1 (5 bases). Germline V gene data show CDR1 as LNHDA and CDR2 as SQIVND (reference sequence). Trimming stripped 2 bases from V and 6 bases from J, with 13 bases between. The CDR3 covers 14 residues. The CDR3 sequence: CASSITRGGHGYTF. The CDR3 DNA reads as TGTGCCAGTAGTATAACGCGCGGGGGACATGGCTACACCTTC.

This chain uses TRBV7-2 with TRBJ1-1; TRBD1 agrees at 12 bases. CDR3 length equals 12 residues. V trimming: 3 bases; J trimming: 14 bases; junction bases outside the gene matches: 4. The germline V gene has CDR1 SGHTA and CDR2 FQGNSA. The CDR3 nucleotides read TGTGCCAGCAGCTTGGGACAGGGGGCCTCCTTCTTT. Protein sequence: CASSLGQGASFF. Full variable domain (missing parts from reference TRBV7-2 and TRBJ1-1): GAGVSQSPSNKVTEKGKDVELRCDPISGHTALYWYRQSLGQGLEFLIYFQGNSAPDKSGLPSDRFSAERTGGSVSTLTIQRTQQEDSAVYLCASSLGQGASFFGQGTRLTVV.

The chain recombines TRBV5-1 with TRBJ2-5; TRBD1 aligns across 8 bases. The CDR3 totals 18 residues. With 0 bases clipped from V and 4 bases from J, the junction kept 14 bases outside the gene matches. Looked up from germline, CDR1 is SGHRS and CDR2 is YFSETQ. For the CDR3, the DNA is TGCGCCAGCAGCTTGGAACCCTTCAGGGGGCAGGGGCGAGAGACCCAGTACTTC. This translates into CASSLEPFRGQGRETQYF.

The chain combines TRBV30 with TRBJ1-2, with TRBD1 as a possible D gene (6 bases). CDR3 length equals 13 residues. Germline V gives CDR1 GTSNPN, CDR2 SVGIG (reference sequence). Trimming pared 3 bases from V and 4 bases from J, leaving 12 bases between. Here the CDR3 DNA reads TGTGCCTGGAGCCCGACAGGTAGCTATGGCTACACCTTC. Amino acid sequence: CAWSPTGSYGYTF.

This chain joins TRBV5-1 and TRBJ1-1, with 7 bases that match TRBD1. This CDR3 comprises 15 residues. V gave up 2 bases and J gave up 1 base; unmatched junction bases: 5. Germline lookup yields CDR1 SGHRS and CDR2 YFSETQ. CDR3 region: CASSLSGTANTEAFF. DNA of the CDR3: TGCGCCAGCAGCTTATCAGGGACAGCGAACACTGAAGCTTTCTTT.

V gene TRBV6-1 combines with J gene TRBJ2-5; possible D gene TRBD2, 5 bases. There are 13 residues in the CDR3. Trimming pared 4 bases from V and 4 bases from J, leaving 10 bases between. CDR1 and CDR2 (germline): MNHNS, SASEGT. CDR3 in amino acids: CASSVWAGETQYF. The CDR3, as DNA: TGTGCCAGCAGTGTGTGGGCGGGAGAGACCCAGTACTTC.

This chain uses TRBV5-1 with TRBJ1-5; TRBD1 is a possible D gene (5 bases). V lost 7 bases and J 7 bases, leaving 15 bases between the germline ends. This CDR3 spans 13 amino acids. Germline values: CDR1 SGHRS, CDR2 YFSETQ. The CDR3: CASPGTGKQPQHF. The CDR3 nucleotides are TGCGCCAGCCCAGGTACAGGTAAGCAGCCCCAGCATTTT. Full variable domain (rest looked up from reference TRBV5-1 and TRBJ1-5): KAGVTQTPRYLIKTRGQQVTLSCSPISGHRSVSWYQQTPGQGLQFLFEYFSETQRNKGNFPGRFSGRQFSNSRSEMNVSTLELGDSALYLCASPGTGKQPQHFGDGTRLSIL.

The CDR3 loop is CASSSDRGYSPLHF. As DNA, the CDR3 is TGCGCCAGCAGCTCCGACAGGGGGTATTCACCCCTCCACTTT. This chain joins TRBV5-1 and TRBJ1-6, with 9 nucleotides matching TRBD1. The germline V gene encodes CDR1 SGHRS and CDR2 YFSETQ. This CDR3 spans 14 amino acids. J gave up 8 bases and V 3 bases, and 3 bases lay outside the gene matches.

This rearrangement joins TRBV19 to TRBJ1-2; no clear D. V was shortened by 6 bases and J by 4 bases, with 15 bases between the two germline ends. The germline gives CDR1 LNHDA, CDR2 SQIVND (reference sequence). The CDR3 is 14 amino acids. CDR3 sequence reads: CASSFKEGAYGYTF. Written as DNA, the CDR3 is TGTGCCAGTAGCTTCAAAGAGGGAGCCTATGGCTACACCTTC.

The genes are TRBV7-9 and TRBJ1-1; unclear D gene. CDR3 length: 15 amino acids. V shed 0 bases and J shed 1 base, with 9 bases lying between them. Per germline, CDR1 SEHNR and CDR2 FQNEAQ (reference sequence). CDR3 sequence (DNA): TGTGCCAGCAGCTTAGCGTGGGCAGCGAACACTGAAGCTTTCTTT. Protein: CASSLAWAANTEAFF. The full variable domain, with the rest looked up from reference TRBV7-9 and TRBJ1-1, is DTGVSQNPRHKITKRGQNVTFRCDPISEHNRLYWYRQTLGQGPEFLTYFQNEAQLEKSRLLSDRFSAERPKGSFSTLEIQRTEQGDSAMYLCASSLAWAANTEAFFGQGTRLTVV.

This chain joins TRBV6-6 and TRBJ1-3; D not resolved. This CDR3 has 15 amino acids. V was pared by 0 bases and J by 1 base, with 7 bases between. The V gene's germline CDR1 is MNHNY and CDR2 SVGAGI (reference sequence). The CDR3 loop is CASSYSFQSGNTIYF. The CDR3 DNA sequence: TGTGCCAGCAGTTACTCGTTCCAATCTGGAAACACCATATATTTT.

The chain employs TRBV29-1 and TRBJ1-2; TRBD1 aligns across 9 bases. The ends lost 6 bases at V and 0 bases at J; junction bases unmatched: 2. Germline CDR1 reads SQVTM; CDR2 reads ANQGSEA. This CDR3 comprises 13 residues. The CDR3 DNA follows: TGCAGCGTAAGGACAGGGGCTAACTATGGCTACACCTTC. Translating it yields CSVRTGANYGYTF.

This clone has more than one count but fewer than ten. The V call is TRBV11-3, the J call TRBJ2-2; D gene ambiguous. This CDR3 spans 14 amino acids. Trimming stripped 2 bases from V and 6 bases from J, with 10 bases between. CDR1 and CDR2 (germline): SGHNT, YENEEA. CDR3 nucleotide sequence: TGTGCCAGCAGCTTACAGGCCATCTCCGGGGAGCTGTTTTTT. It codes for CASSLQAISGELFF.

CDR3 loop: CSVGAGQGMNTEAFF. The CDR3, as DNA: TGCAGCGTTGGCGCCGGACAGGGGATGAACACTGAAGCTTTCTTT. The genes are TRBV29-1 and TRBJ1-1; TRBD1 matches 9 bases. CDR3 length: 15 amino acids. CDR1 SQVTM and CDR2 ANQGSEA come from the germline V gene. The V and J ends lost 4 bases and 0 bases, in that order; junction bases with no gene match: 6.

This clone has just a few counts. The CDR3 reads CASSLGEGNTIYF. In nucleotides, the CDR3 is TGTGCCAGCAGCTTAGGAGAAGGAAACACCATATATTTT. The V and J genes are TRBV11-2 and TRBJ1-3; D is undetermined. CDR1 is SGHAT and CDR2 is FQNNGV in the germline V gene. The CDR3 loop spans 13 amino acids. V was pared by 1 base and J by 4 bases, with 5 bases between. Full variable domain (missing parts from reference TRBV11-2 and TRBJ1-3): EAGVAQSPRYKIIEKRQSVAFWCNPISGHATLYWYQQILGQGPKLLIQFQNNGVVDDSQLPKDRFSAERLKGVDSTLKIQPAKLEDSAVYLCASSLGEGNTIYFGEGSWLTVV.

The chain combines TRBV27 with TRBJ2-7; D is possibly TRBD2 (5 bases). The ends were cut back, 0 bases at V and 3 bases at J, with 15 bases in the middle. The V gene's germline CDR1 is MNHEY and CDR2 SMNVEV (reference sequence). The CDR3 is made up of 16 amino acids. CDR3 region: CASSLSMGGRFYEQYF. CDR3 DNA: TGTGCCAGCAGTTTATCGATGGGTGGGAGATTCTACGAGCAGTACTTC.